This T cell receptor (beta chain) was retrieved from a study of vaccination and CD4 T cells after COVID-19 (dated by TCRdb to the early 2020s). With regard to the full study: SARS-CoV-2 positivity had been established in the convalescent patients by nasal swab PCR, and mild disease was recorded in about 9 of these patients and severe disease in one. Six males and four females were included in the convalescent cohort, with two Hispanic individuals, seven Caucasians, two Asians and one multiracial person represented. Two doses of either the Pfizer-BioNTech BNT162b2 vaccine (n=8) or the Moderna mRNA-1273 vaccine (n=2) were administered to participants. Post-COVID blood samples were collected from convalescent patients a median of around 100 days after diagnosis, with a range of roughly 35 to 161 days. Post-vaccine blood samples were obtained a median of around 74 days after the second vaccine dose, with a range of roughly 14 to 241 days. The cultures were stimulated with overlapping spike peptide pools from SARS-CoV-2 and from the common cold coronaviruses HCoV-NL63, HCoV-OC43 and HCoV-229E. Control cultures received a CEFX viral epitope pool as the positive control, an HIV-1 Nef peptide pool as the negative control, or no peptide. In fewer than 12 COVID-19 convalescent patients and a few infection-naive healthy vaccine recipients, researchers compared the spike-specific CD4+ TCR repertoire from before mRNA vaccination with the repertoire from after. The paper's findings and limits, for the study overall: Among the post-vaccine SARS-CoV-2-reactive clones in convalescent patients, a median approximately 86% showed up only after vaccination, which suggests vaccine-specific priming. The number of convalescent patients in the study was relatively small, and the study did not examine early timepoints following natural infection. Although the median number of SARS-CoV-2-reactive clonotypes went up from around 20 after infection to some 38 after vaccination, the increase was not significant. Of the vaccine-specific clones found in convalescent patients, nearly all (304 of 307) were mono-reactive for SARS-CoV-2 spike instead of being cross-reactive with common cold coronaviruses.

Per the publication, the treatment or condition label means: approximately 9-day PBMC culture with coronavirus spike peptide pools or control peptides (ViraFEST assay). The ViraFEST assay was used in the study, in which antigen-specific T cells were expanded with peptide pools and expanded clonotypes were subsequently identified by TCR sequencing. The positive SARS-CoV-2 PCR tests of the convalescent patients were dated from March to December 2020, before the Alpha, Beta and Delta variants emerged in the United States. PBMCs were cultured at about 2 million per well in IMDM supplemented with 5% human AB serum and about 9.5 IU/ml IL-2, with approximately 9.5 ug/ml peptide pools added. Half of the culture medium was replaced with fresh IL-2-containing medium on days 3 and 7. After roughly 9 days of culture, CD4+ T cells were isolated by negative selection with the EasySep CD4+ T cell isolation kit. Ficoll-Paque Plus gradient centrifugation was used to isolate PBMCs from whole blood, and the isolated PBMCs were then either used fresh or cryopreserved at -140C. Each culture condition was generally run in triplicate wells.

The library was prepared using PCR. TCR sequencing of DNA from cultured CD4+ T cells used the Oncomine TCR Beta short-read assay at the Johns Hopkins FTIC core. Genomic DNA was extracted from the cultured CD4+ T cells with the QIAamp micro DNA kit. Oncomine TCR Beta libraries made from cultured CD4+ T cells were pooled using unique dual indexes and sequenced on an Illumina iSeq 100. As for the authors' bioinformatics: Non-productive sequences were removed, and CDR3s that did not start with C, did not end with F or W, or were shorter than 7 amino acids were discarded. Antigen-specific clonotypes were identified using the MANAFEST web application through comparison of peptide-stimulated wells with reference and other culture wells. Positive clones required FDR below 0.05, an odds ratio above 5, and productive frequency above 0.1% in at least two of three replicate wells. A clonotype counted as cross-reactive if it showed significant expansion both in the SARS-CoV-2 spike wells and in at least one common cold coronavirus spike condition. CDR3 homology was assessed with Levenshtein distances (stringdist) and unrooted phylogenetic trees (ape) in R version 3.6.1. Using fastp trimming at Q25 and MiXCR clonotype assembly, TCRdb reanalyzed the public sequencing data and kept in-frame beta chains. Here each entry gathers all rows of one CDR3 protein and keeps the most common genes and DNA. The V and J calls, along with clone size, are taken from TCRdb and not from the paper's own processing. This sample holds 13,000 to 15,000 distinct CDR3 sequences; about 46% were observed only once. Around a sixth of the sample rests with the top ten.

Concerning this clonotype itself: Its antigen is still unknown. Base-call qualities are not available, and no considerably larger clone is one nucleotide away.

The germline V gene supplies CDR1 MDHEN and CDR2 SYDVKM. There are 14 amino acids in the CDR3, from cysteine to phenylalanine inclusive. Of all the DNA, just the CDR3 is kept, 42 bases in frame from base 1. V gives up 4 bases and J gives up 3 bases, and the segment between their germline ends measures 12 bases. This sequence was found in a human donor with COVID-19. Sequenced material: cultured CD4+ T cells from blood. The chain is assembled from TRBV28 and TRBJ2-5; the D gene is tentatively TRBD1 or TRBD2, each matching 7 bases. The nucleotides are TGTGCCAGCAGTTCCCAGGGGGGGGAAGAGACCCAGTACTTC. It translates as CASSSQGGEETQYF.